This T cell receptor (beta chain) appears in the sequencing data of a study of blood T cells in healthy people across ages. At the level of the study: Template switching caught about one barcoded beta molecule for each two T cells.

Looked up from germline, CDR1 is LGHNA and CDR2 is YNFKEQ. Trimming pared 1 base from V and 9 bases from J, leaving 7 bases between. This CDR3 contains 12 residues. It was with a sample-barcoded 5' primer and a J-beta primer mix that a second PCR of roughly 6 to 12 cycles was run. TCRdb re-derived calls from the 5' RACE reads in MiXCR, one entry per CDR3 protein. Among about 730,000 distinct CDR3 sequences listed, approximately 43% were seen once. The source of this sequence is a woman aged 55-70 years in good health. V and J are TRBV4-2 and TRBJ2-1; the D is unclear. The sample consisted of blood. As DNA, the CDR3 is TGTGCCAGCAGCCAAGGCGAGGCTGAGCAGTTCTTC. Translating gives CASSQGEAEQFF.